This T cell receptor (beta chain) was recovered during a study of T cell changes during pregnancy in multiple sclerosis. Profiling relied on immunoSEQ multiplex PCR, and the TCRdb table lists in-frame clones only, not all of them. The table shows 30,000 to 45,000 clones, with 93% occurring only once. The CDR3 spans 16 residues. Germline V gene lookup returns CDR1 KGHSH and CDR2 LQKENI. With V trimmed by 3 bases and J by 1 base, 4 bases remained unmatched. The chain recombines TRBV18 with TRBJ1-5, with 9 positions matching TRBD1. The TCR comes from a female donor with multiple sclerosis, enrolled in a pregnancy study. The specimen comprised CD4+ T cells from peripheral blood mononuclear cells, sampled in the first trimester of pregnancy. CDR3 DNA: TGTGCCAGCTCACCTCGGGACAGGGTAAGCAATCAGCCCCAGCATTTT. Encoded protein: CASSPRDRVSNQPQHF.